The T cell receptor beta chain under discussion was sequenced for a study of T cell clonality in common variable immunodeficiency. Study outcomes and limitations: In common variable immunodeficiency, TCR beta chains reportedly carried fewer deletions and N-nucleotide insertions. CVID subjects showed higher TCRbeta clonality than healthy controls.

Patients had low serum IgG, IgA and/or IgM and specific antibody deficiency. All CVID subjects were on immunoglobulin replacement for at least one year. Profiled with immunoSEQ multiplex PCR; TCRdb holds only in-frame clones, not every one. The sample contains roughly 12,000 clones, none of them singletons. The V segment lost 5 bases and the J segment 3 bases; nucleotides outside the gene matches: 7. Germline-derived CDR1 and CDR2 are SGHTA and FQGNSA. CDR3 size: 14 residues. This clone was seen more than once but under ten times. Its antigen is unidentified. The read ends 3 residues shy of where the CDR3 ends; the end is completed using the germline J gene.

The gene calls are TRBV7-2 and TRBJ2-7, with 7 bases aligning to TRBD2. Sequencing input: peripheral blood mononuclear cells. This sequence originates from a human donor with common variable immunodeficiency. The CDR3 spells CASSDRGVNYEQYF. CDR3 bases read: TGTGCCAGCAGCGATCGGGGGGTTAACTACGAG.